Each of the 2 T cell receptor beta chains below was sequenced from the same sample in a study of T cells expressing NK-cell markers. After re-calling the 5' RACE reads, TCRdb lists one entry per CDR3 protein, DNA absent. The sample holds 120,000 to 150,000 distinct CDR3 sequences. Specimen: blood T cells: a sorted CD56 or NKG2C T cell subset, CD4+ or CD8+ T cells, or bulk PBMC T cells (not recorded which). These TCRs come from a man in his late teens or twenties in good health.

J is TRBJ1-1 and V is TRBV20-1; checking the TCRdb D call of TRBD1 is not possible without DNA. The CDR3 sequence is 14 residues long. The V gene's germline CDR1 is DFQATT and CDR2 SNEGSKA (reference sequence). CDR3 loop: CSARGPQGDTEAFF.

The chain recombines TRBV6-5 with TRBJ2-7; TCRdb picks TRBD1, but there is no DNA to check that call. In germline, CDR1 is MNHEY, CDR2 SVGAGI. The CDR3 runs 16 residues. CDR3 residues: CASSYAEGARVYEQYF.